This T cell receptor beta chain derives from a study of immune heterogeneity within non-small cell lung tumors. Findings and caveats of the study: Recurrence of identical dominant CDR3 beta clonotypes was observed across tumor sites within a patient, alongside site-unique high-frequency clones.

Template material comprised bulk tumor genomic DNA at about 660 ng per sample. Collection of several biopsies per primary tumor, spaced far apart, took place during surgery. Before undergoing curative surgery, patients had newly diagnosed non-small cell lung cancer that was untreated. Everyone who gave samples had just been diagnosed with non-small cell lung cancer and was having surgery with curative intent. The TCR beta CDR3 region was amplified by multiplex PCR employing 32 V and 13 J primers. MiXCR, applied by TCRdb to the multiplex PCR reads, yields one record per CDR3 protein. The repertoire includes some 10,000 distinct CDR3 sequences, roughly 26% of them detected once, and 10% to 15% sits in the top ten. CDR3 length: 13 residues. Trimming left V 6 bases short and J 5 bases short, with 11 bases between. CDR1 and CDR2 (germline): SNHLY, FYNNEI. This clonotype has more than one count but fewer than ten. Its antigen is not known.

V gene TRBV2 combines with J gene TRBJ1-5; D not resolved. Sequenced: lung tumor tissue. This TCR was sampled from a man aged 50-59 years with non-small cell lung cancer. In nucleotides, the CDR3 is TGTGCCAGCAGCGGACTCGATTATCAGCCCCAGCATTTT. Amino acid sequence: CASSGLDYQPQHF.